The 9 T cell receptor beta chains reported below all come from one sample, sequenced in a study of identical twins. TCRdb redid the calling of the 5' RACE reads with MiXCR, one entry per CDR3 protein. The top ten clones hold approximately 4.3% of a sample with some 690,000 distinct CDR3 sequences, 21% of them seen once. This same sample was also part of a study on T cells expressing NK-cell markers.

Specimen: PBMCs. The source of these receptors is a young woman in good health.

This clonotype was found a few times. The rearrangement links TRBV15 to TRBJ1-4, with D unclear. The CDR3 spans 13 residues. Germline V lookup: CDR1 LNHNV, CDR2 YYDKDF (reference sequence). V lost 11 bases to trimming and J lost 2 bases, with 12 bases between them. This chain's CDR3 is CAVGRVTNEKLFF. In DNA form, the CDR3 reads TGTGCCGTTGGACGGGTGACTAATGAAAAACTGTTTTTT.

This clonotype was counted once. The rearrangement joins TRBV11-2 to TRBJ2-7; 9 bases agree with TRBD1. The CDR3 extends over 18 amino acids. Trimming took 0 bases from V and 0 from J; bases not matched to a gene: 9. Germline CDR1 is SGHAT and CDR2 is FQNNGV. CDR3 DNA sequence: TGTGCCAGCAGCTTAGATGGGATCGGACAGGGGCCCTCCTACGAGCAGTACTTC. This encodes CASSLDGIGQGPSYEQYF.

This clonotype was found a few times. V and J are TRBV10-3 and TRBJ2-1, with TRBD2 matching over 7 bases. CDR3 length equals 18 residues. Germline V gene sequence: CDR1 ENHRY, CDR2 SYGVKD. J gave up 1 base and V 0 bases, and 9 bases lay outside the gene matches. The CDR3 region has the DNA TGTGCCATCAGTGAGTCAGGGAGCGGGGATATGTCCTACAATGAGCAGTTCTTC. Translated: CAISESGSGDMSYNEQFF.

The rearrangement links TRBV7-2 to TRBJ2-7; TRBD1 is a possible D gene (6 bases). V was shortened by 5 bases and J by 4 bases, with 15 bases between the two germline ends. The CDR3 covers 14 residues. Looked up from germline, CDR1 is SGHTA and CDR2 is FQGNSA. Here the CDR3 DNA reads TGTGCCAGCAGCCTTGACAGGAGACGATACGAGCAGTACTTC. The encoded protein is CASSLDRRRYEQYF.

This chain uses TRBV7-9 with TRBJ2-7; D might be TRBD2 (6 bases). Trimming cost V 4 bases and J 3 bases, with 13 bases left between them. The V gene's germline CDR1 is SEHNR and CDR2 FQNEAQ (reference sequence). The CDR3 extends over 14 amino acids. This CDR3 is CASSSLGEVYEQYF. As DNA, the CDR3 is TGTGCCAGCAGCTCCCTCGGGGAGGTCTACGAGCAGTACTTC.

V is TRBV4-1 and J is TRBJ1-1; tentatively, D is TRBD1 (5 bases). Trimming cost V 0 bases and J 3 bases, with 8 bases left between them. Germline V gives CDR1 MGHRA, CDR2 YSYEKL. The CDR3 has 14 residues. The CDR3 coding sequence is TGCGCCAGCAGCCAAGAGTCAGGGTACACTGAAGCTTTCTTT. Translating gives CASSQESGYTEAFF.

This clonotype has more than one count but fewer than ten. In DNA form, the CDR3 reads TGTGCCAGCAGTTTAGGGAACGGACCATACAATGAGCAGTTCTTC. Protein product: CASSLGNGPYNEQFF. V and J are TRBV6-5 and TRBJ2-1; D is uncertain. Trimming shortened V by 4 bases and J by 4 bases, and 14 bases separated the two germline ends. The CDR3 has 15 amino acids. CDR1 and CDR2 from the germline V gene are MNHEY and SVGAGI.

The rearrangement uses TRBV29-1 and TRBJ2-7; D gene ambiguous. The V gene's germline CDR1 is SQVTM and CDR2 ANQGSEA. Trimming left V 2 bases short and J 2 bases short, with 4 bases between. The CDR3 has 11 amino acids. This chain's CDR3 is CSVEITYEQYF. The DNA of the CDR3 is TGCAGCGTTGAAATCACCTACGAGCAGTACTTC.

The sample holds a few counts of this clonotype. The chain combines TRBV7-9 with TRBJ2-3; the D gene is possibly TRBD2 (5 bases). Germline CDR1 SEHNR, CDR2 FQNEAQ (reference sequence). The CDR3 is 13 amino acids. Between the trimmed V and J ends, which lost 6 bases and 5 bases, there was a span of 12 bases. The chain's CDR3 is CASRASLGDTQYF. As DNA, the CDR3 is TGTGCCAGCAGGGCTAGCCTTGGAGATACGCAGTATTTT.